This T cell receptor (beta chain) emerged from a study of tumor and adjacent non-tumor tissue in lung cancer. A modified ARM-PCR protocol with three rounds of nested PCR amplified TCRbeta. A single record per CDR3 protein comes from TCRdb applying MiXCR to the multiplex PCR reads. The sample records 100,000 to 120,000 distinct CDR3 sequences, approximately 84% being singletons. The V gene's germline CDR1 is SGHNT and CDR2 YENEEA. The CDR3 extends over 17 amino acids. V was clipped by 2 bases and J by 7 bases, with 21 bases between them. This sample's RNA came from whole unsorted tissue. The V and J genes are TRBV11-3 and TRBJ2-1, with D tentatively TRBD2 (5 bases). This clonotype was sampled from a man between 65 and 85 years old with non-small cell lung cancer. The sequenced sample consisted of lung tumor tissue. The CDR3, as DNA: TGTGCCAGCAGCTTAAGCCTCTTAGTGGGAGATAGAAATGAGCAGTTCTTC. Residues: CASSLSLLVGDRNEQFF.